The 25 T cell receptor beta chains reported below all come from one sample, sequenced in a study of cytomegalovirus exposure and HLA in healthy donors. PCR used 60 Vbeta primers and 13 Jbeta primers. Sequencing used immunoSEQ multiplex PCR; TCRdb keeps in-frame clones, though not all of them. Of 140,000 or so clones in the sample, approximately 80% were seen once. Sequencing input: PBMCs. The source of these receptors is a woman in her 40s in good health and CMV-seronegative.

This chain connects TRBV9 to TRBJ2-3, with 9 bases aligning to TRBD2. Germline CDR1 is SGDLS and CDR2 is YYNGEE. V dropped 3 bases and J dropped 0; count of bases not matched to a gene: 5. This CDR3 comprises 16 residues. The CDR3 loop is CASSASGDTSTDTQYF. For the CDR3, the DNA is TGTGCCAGCAGCGCTAGCGGGGACACGAGCACAGATACGCAGTATTTT.

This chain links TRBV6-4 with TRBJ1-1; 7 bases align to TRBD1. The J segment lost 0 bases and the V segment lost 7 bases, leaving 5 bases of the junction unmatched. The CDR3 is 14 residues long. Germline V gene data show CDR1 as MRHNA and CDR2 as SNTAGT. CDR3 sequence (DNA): TGTGCCAGCAAACGGGACAGCATGAACACTGAAGCTTTCTTT. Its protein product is CASKRDSMNTEAFF.

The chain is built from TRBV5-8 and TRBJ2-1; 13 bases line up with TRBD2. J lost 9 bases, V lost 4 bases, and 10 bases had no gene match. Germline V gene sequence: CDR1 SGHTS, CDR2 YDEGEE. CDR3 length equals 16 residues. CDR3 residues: CASSNRLAGGQGEQFF. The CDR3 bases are TGTGCCAGCAGCAACCGACTAGCGGGGGGCCAGGGTGAGCAGTTCTTC. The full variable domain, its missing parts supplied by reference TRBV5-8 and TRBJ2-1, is EAGVTQSPTHLIKTRGQQATLRCSPISGHTSVYWYQQALGLGLQFLLWYDEGEERNRGNFPPRFSGRQFPNYSSELNVNALELEDSALYLCASSNRLAGGQGEQFFGPGTRLTVL.

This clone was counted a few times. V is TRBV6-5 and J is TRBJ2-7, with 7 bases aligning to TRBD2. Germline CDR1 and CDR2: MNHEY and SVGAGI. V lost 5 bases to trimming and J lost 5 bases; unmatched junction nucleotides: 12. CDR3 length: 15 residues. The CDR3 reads CASSAPGTGGNEQYF. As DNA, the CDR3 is TGTGCCAGCAGTGCACCCGGGACGGGAGGCAACGAGCAGTACTTC.

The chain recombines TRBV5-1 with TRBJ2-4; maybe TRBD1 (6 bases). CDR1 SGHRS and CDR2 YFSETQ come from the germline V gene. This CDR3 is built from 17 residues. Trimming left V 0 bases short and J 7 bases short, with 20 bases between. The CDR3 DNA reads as TGCGCCAGCAGCTTGGGACCCCCGGAAGGGGGTAGCAACATTCAGTACTTC. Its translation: CASSLGPPEGGSNIQYF.

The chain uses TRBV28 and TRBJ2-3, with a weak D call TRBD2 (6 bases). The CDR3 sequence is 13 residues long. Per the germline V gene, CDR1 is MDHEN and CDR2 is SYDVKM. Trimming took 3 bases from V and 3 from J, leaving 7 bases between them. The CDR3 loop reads CASSLAGTDTQYF. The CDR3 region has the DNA TGTGCCAGCAGTTTGGCGGGGACAGATACGCAGTATTTT.

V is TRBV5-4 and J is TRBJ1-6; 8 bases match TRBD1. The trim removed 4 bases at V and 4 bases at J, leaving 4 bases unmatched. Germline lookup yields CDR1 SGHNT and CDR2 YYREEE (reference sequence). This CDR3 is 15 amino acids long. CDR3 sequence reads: CASSIDRGYNSPLHF. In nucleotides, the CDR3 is TGTGCCAGCAGCATAGACAGGGGTTATAATTCACCCCTCCACTTT.

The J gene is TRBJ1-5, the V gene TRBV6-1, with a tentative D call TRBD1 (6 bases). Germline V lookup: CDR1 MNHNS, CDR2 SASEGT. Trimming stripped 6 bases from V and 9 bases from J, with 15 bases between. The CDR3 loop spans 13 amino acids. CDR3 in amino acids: CASSAPGDRPQHF. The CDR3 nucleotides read TGTGCCAGCAGCGCGCCAGGGGACCGGCCCCAGCATTTT.

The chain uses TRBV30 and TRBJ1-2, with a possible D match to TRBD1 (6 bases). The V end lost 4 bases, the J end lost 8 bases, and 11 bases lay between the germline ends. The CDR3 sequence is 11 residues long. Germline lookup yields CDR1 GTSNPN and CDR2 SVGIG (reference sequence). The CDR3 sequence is CAWTLQGGYTF. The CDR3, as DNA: TGTGCCTGGACCTTACAGGGAGGCTACACCTTC.

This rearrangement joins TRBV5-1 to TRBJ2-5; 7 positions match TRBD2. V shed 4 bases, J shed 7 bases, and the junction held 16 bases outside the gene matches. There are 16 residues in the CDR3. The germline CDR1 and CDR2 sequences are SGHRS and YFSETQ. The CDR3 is CASSPRTGGSMGTQYF. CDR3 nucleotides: TGCGCCAGCAGCCCAAGAACGGGGGGATCCATGGGGACCCAGTACTTC.

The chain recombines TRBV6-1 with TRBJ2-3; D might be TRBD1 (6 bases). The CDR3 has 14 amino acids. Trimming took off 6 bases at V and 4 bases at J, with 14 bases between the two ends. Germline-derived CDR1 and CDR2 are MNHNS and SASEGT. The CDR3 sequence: CASSWGQWADTQYF. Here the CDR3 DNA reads TGTGCCAGCAGCTGGGGGCAGTGGGCAGATACGCAGTATTTT.

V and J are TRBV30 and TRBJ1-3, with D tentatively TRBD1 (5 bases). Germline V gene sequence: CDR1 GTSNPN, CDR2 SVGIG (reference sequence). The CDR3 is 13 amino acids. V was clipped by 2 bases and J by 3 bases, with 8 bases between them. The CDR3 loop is CAWSPDSGNTIYF. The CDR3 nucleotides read TGTGCCTGGAGTCCTGACAGTGGAAACACCATATATTTT.

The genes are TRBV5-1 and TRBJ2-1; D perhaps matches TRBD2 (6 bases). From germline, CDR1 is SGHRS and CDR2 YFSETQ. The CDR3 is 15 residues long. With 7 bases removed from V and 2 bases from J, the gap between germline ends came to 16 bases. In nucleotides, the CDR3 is TGCGCCAGCTACGAAGGCGGCGGGACCTACAATGAGCAGTTCTTC. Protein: CASYEGGGTYNEQFF.

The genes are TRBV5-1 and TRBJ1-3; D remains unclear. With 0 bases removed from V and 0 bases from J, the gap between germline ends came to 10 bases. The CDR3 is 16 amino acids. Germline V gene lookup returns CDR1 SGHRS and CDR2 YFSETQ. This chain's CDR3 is CASSLDPGRSGNTIYF. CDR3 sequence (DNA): TGCGCCAGCAGCTTGGATCCAGGCCGCTCTGGAAACACCATATATTTT.

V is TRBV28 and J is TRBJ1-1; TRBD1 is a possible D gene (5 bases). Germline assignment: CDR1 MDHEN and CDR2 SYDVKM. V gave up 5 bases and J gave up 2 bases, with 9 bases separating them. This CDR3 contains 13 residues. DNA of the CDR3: TGTGCCAGCAGTAGAGACAGAAACACTGAAGCTTTCTTT. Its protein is CASSRDRNTEAFF.

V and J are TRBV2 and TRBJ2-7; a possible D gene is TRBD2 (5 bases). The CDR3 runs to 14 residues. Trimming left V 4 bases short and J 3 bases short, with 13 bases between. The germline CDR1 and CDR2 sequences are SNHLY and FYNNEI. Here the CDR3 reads CASSGGRHGYEQYF. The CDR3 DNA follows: TGTGCCAGCAGTGGAGGGCGGCACGGCTACGAGCAGTACTTC.

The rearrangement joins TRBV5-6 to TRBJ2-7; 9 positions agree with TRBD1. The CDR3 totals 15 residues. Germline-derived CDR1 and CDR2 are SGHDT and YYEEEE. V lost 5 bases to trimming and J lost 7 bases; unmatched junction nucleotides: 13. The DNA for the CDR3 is TGTGCCAGCAGTGGCCGGGACAGGGCTAAGTATGAGCAGTACTTC. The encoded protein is CASSGRDRAKYEQYF.

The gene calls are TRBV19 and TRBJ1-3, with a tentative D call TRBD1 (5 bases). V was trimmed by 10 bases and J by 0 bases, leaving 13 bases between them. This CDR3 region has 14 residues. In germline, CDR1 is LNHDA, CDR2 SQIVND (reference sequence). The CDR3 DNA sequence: TGTGCCATGCTATTGGGACTCTCTGGAAACACCATATATTTT. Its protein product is CAMLLGLSGNTIYF.

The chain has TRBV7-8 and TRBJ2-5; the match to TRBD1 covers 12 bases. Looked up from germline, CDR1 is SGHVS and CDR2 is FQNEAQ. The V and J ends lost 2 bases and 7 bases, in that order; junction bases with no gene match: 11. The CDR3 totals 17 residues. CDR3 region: CASSLLKGQGALGTQYF. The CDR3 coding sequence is TGTGCCAGCAGCTTATTAAAGGGACAGGGGGCCCTCGGGACCCAGTACTTC.

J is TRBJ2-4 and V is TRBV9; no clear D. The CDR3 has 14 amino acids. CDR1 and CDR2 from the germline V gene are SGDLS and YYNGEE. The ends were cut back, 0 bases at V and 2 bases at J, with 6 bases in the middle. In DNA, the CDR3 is TGTGCCAGCAGCGTAGGACTCCCCAAAAACATTCAGTACTTC. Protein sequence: CASSVGLPKNIQYF.

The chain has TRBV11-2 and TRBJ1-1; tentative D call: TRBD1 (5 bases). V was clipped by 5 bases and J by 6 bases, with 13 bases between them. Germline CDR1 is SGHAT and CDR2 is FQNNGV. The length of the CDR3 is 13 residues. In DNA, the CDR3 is TGTGCCAGCAGCCCCCGGGGGGGGTCTGAAGCTTTCTTT. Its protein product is CASSPRGGSEAFF.

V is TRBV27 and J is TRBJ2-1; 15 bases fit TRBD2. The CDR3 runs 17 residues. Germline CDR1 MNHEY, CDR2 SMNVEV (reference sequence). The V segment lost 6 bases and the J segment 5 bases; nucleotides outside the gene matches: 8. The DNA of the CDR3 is TGTGCCAGCAGCCAAGGGACTAGCGGGAGGTCCCACAATGAGCAGTTCTTC. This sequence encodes CASSQGTSGRSHNEQFF.

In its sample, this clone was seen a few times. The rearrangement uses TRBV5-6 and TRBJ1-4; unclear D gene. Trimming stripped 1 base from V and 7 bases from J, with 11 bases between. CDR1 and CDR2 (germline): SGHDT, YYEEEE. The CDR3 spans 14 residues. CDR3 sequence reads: CASSLSHRSEKLFF. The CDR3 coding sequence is TGTGCCAGCAGCTTGTCTCATCGGAGTGAAAAACTGTTTTTT. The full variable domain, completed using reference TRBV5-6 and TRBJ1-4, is DAGVTQSPTHLIKTRGQQVTLRCSPKSGHDTVSWYQQALGQGPQFIFQYYEEEERQRGNFPDRFSGHQFPNYSSELNVNALLLGDSALYLCASSLSHRSEKLFFGSGTQLSVL.

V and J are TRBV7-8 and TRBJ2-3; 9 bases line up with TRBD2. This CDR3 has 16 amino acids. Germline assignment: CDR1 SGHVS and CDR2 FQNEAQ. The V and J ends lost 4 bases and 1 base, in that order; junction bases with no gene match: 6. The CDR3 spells CASSSVAGVGTDTQYF. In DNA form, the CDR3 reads TGTGCCAGCAGCTCGGTAGCGGGGGTGGGCACAGATACGCAGTATTTT.

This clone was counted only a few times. The CDR3 loop is CASSYSQGSGNTEAFF. The CDR3 bases are TGTGCCAGCAGTTACTCCCAGGGGAGTGGGAACACTGAAGCTTTCTTT. The chain has TRBV6-6 and TRBJ1-1; D possibly corresponds to TRBD1 (6 bases). The V end lost 0 bases, the J end lost 1 base, and 12 bases lay between the germline ends. Germline V gene data show CDR1 as MNHNY and CDR2 as SVGAGI (reference sequence). The CDR3 sequence is 16 residues long.